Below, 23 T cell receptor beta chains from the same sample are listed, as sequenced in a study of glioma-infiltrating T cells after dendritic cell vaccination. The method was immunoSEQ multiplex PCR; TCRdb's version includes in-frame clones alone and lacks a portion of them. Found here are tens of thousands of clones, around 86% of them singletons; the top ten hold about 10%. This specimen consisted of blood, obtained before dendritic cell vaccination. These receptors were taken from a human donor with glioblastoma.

Here the CDR3 DNA reads TGTGCCAGCAGCCTGACAGGGCCTAACTACGAGCAGTACTTC. It codes for CASSLTGPNYEQYF. The rearrangement links TRBV2 to TRBJ2-7; 7 positions agree with TRBD1. Germline V lookup: CDR1 SNHLY, CDR2 FYNNEI. Trimming took 6 bases from V and 3 from J; bases not matched to a gene: 8. The CDR3 runs to 14 residues.

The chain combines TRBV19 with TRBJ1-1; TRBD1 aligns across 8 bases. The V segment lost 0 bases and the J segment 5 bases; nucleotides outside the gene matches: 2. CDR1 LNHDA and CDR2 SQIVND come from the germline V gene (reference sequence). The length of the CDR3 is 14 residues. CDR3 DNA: TGTGCCAGTAGTATAGACAGGGGGCGAACTGAAGCTTTCTTT. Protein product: CASSIDRGRTEAFF. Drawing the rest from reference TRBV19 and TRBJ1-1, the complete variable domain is DGGITQSPKYLFRKEGQNVTLSCEQNLNHDAMYWYRQDPGQGLRLIYYSQIVNDFQKGDIAEGYSVSREKKESFPLTVTSAQKNPTAFYLCASSIDRGRTEAFFGQGTRLTVV.

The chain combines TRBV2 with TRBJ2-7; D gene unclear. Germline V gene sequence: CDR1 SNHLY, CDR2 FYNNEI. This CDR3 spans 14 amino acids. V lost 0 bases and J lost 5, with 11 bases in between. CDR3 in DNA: TGTGCCAGCAGTGAAGCGCTTCTTCGGGACGAGCAGTACTTC. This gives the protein CASSEALLRDEQYF.

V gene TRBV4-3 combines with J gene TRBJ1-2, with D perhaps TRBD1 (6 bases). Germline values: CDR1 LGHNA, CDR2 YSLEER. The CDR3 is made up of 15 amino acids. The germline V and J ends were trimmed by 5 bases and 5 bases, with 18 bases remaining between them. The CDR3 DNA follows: TGCGCCAGCAGCGCTAACAGGGAAGGGGCGTATGGCTACACCTTC. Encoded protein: CASSANREGAYGYTF.

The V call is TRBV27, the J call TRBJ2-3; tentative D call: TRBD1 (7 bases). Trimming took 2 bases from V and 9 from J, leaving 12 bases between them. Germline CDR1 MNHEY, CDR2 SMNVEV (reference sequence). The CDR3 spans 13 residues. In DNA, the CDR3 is TGTGCCAGCAGTTTAGGCAGGGGGGACACGCAGTATTTT. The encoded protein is CASSLGRGDTQYF.

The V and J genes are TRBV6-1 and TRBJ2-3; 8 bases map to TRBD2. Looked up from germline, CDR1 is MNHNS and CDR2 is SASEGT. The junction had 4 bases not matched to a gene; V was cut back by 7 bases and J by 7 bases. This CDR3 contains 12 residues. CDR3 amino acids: CASTGGVYTQYF. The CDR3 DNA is TGTGCCAGCACCGGGGGGGTCTATACGCAGTATTTT.

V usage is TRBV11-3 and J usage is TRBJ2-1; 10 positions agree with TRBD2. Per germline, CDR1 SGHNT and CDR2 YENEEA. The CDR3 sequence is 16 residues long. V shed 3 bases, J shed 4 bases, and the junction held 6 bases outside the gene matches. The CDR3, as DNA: TGTGCCAGCAGCTTGGCTCTAGCGGGGGATTACAATGAGCAGTTCTTC. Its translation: CASSLALAGDYNEQFF.

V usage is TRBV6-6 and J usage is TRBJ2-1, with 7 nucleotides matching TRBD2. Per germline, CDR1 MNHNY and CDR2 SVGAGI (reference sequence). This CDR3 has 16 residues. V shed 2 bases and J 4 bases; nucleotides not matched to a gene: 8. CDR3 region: CASSYPPSGLYNEQFF. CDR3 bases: TGTGCCAGCAGTTACCCACCTAGCGGTCTATACAATGAGCAGTTCTTC.

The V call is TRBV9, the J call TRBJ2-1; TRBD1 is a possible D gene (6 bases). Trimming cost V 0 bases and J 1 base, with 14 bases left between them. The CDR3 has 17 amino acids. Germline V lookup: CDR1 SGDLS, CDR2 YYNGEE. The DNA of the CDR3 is TGTGCCAGCAGCGTAGAAGCATTGGGGGCGTCCTACAATGAGCAGTTCTTC. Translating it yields CASSVEALGASYNEQFF.

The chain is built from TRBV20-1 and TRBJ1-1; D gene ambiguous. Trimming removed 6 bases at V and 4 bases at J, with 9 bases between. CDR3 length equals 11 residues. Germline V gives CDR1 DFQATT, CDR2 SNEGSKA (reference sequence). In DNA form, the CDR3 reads TGCAGTGCCTCCCGGGGCACTGAAGCTTTCTTT. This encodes CSASRGTEAFF.

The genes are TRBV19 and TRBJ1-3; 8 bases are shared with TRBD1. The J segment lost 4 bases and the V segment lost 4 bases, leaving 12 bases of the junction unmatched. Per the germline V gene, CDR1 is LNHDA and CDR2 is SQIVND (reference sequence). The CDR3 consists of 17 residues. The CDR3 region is CASSSSAPGGAGNTIYF. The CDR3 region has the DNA TGTGCCAGTAGTAGCAGCGCTCCAGGGGGCGCCGGAAACACCATATATTTT.

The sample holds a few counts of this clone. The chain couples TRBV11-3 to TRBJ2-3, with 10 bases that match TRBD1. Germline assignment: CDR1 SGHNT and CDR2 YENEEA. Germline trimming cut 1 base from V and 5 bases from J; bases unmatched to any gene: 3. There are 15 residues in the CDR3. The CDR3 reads CASSLGTGGEDTQYF. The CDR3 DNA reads TGTGCCAGCAGCTTAGGGACAGGGGGTGAAGATACGCAGTATTTT.

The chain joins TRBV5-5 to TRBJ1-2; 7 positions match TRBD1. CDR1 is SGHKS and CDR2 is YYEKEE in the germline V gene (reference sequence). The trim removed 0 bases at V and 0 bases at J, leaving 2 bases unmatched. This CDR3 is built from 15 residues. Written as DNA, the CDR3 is TGTGCCAGCAGCTTGGAACAGGGGACTAACTATGGCTACACCTTC. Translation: CASSLEQGTNYGYTF.

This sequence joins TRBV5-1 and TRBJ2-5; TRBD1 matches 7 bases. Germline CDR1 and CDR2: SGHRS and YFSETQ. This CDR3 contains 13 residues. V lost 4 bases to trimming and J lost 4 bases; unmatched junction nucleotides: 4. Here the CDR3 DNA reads TGCGCCAGCAGCCCGGCAGGGGGAGAGACCCAGTACTTC. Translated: CASSPAGGETQYF.

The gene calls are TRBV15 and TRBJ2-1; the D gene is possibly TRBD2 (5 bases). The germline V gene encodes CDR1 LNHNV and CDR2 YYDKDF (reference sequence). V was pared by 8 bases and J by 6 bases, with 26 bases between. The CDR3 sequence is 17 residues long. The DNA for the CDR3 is TGTGCCACCGGGAGTGGGATGGACGCCTTACCTTCCAATGAGCAGTTCTTC. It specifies CATGSGMDALPSNEQFF.

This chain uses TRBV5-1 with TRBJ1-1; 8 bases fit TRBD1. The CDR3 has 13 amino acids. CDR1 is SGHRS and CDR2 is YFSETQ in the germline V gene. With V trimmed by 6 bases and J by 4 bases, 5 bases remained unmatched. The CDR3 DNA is TGCGCCAGCAACGGACAGGGCCCCACTGAAGCTTTCTTT. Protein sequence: CASNGQGPTEAFF.

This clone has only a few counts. This CDR3 reads CSVDVATEKLFF. The CDR3 DNA follows: TGCAGCGTTGATGTGGCAACTGAAAAACTGTTTTTT. The chain has TRBV29-1 and TRBJ1-4; D not resolved. The CDR3 sequence is 12 residues long. Looked up from germline, CDR1 is SQVTM and CDR2 is ANQGSEA. V was trimmed by 3 bases and J by 7 bases, leaving 9 bases between them.

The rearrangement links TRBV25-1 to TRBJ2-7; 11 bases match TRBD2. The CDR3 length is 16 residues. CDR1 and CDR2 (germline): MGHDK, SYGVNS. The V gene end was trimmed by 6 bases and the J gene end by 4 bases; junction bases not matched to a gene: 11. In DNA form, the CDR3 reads TGTGCCAGCAGCGAGCCCACTAGCGGGAGTTTGTACGAGCAGTACTTC. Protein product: CASSEPTSGSLYEQYF.

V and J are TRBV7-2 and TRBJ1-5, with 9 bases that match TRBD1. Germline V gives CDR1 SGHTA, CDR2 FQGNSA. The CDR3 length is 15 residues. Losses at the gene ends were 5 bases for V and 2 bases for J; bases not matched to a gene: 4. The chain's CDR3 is CASSVQGAGNQPQHF. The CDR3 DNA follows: TGTGCCAGCAGCGTACAGGGGGCTGGCAATCAGCCCCAGCATTTT.

The CDR3 DNA follows: TGTGCCAGTAGTATACGGTTGGGGGCCCTGAGCACCGGGGAGCTGTTTTTT. Protein sequence: CASSIRLGALSTGELFF. The chain couples TRBV19 to TRBJ2-2, with TRBD1 as a possible D gene (6 bases). V was shortened by 2 bases and J by 4 bases, with 17 bases between the two germline ends. The CDR3 consists of 17 residues. Germline V lookup: CDR1 LNHDA, CDR2 SQIVND (reference sequence). Full variable domain (rest looked up from reference TRBV19 and TRBJ2-2): DGGITQSPKYLFRKEGQNVTLSCEQNLNHDAMYWYRQDPGQGLRLIYYSQIVNDFQKGDIAEGYSVSREKKESFPLTVTSAQKNPTAFYLCASSIRLGALSTGELFFGEGSRLTVL.

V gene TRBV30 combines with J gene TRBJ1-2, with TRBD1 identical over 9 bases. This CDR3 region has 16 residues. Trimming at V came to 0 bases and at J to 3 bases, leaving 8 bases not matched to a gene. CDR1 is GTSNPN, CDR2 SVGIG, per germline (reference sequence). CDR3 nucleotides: TGTGCCTGGAGTGTAGAGGCGAGACAGGGGGACTATGGCTACACCTTC. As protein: CAWSVEARQGDYGYTF. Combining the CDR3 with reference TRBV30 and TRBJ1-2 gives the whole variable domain SQTIHQWPATLVQPVGSPLSLECTVEGTSNPNLYWYRQAAGRGLQLLFYSVGIGQISSEVPQNLSASRPQDRQFILSSKKLLLSDSGFYLCAWSVEARQGDYGYTFGSGTRLTVV.

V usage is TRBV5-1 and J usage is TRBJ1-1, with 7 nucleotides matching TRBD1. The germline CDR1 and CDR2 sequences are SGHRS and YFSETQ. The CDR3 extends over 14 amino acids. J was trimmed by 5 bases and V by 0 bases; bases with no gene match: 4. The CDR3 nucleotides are TGCGCCAGCAGCTTGGAACAGGGGAGAACTGAAGCTTTCTTT. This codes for CASSLEQGRTEAFF.

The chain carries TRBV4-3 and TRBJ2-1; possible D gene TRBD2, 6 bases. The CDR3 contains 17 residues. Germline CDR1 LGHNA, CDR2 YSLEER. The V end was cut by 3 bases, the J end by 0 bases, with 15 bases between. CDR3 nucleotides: TGCGCCAGCAGCCACCAACTCCGGGGGTCCTCCTACAATGAGCAGTTCTTC. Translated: CASSHQLRGSSYNEQFF.